Given below is one TCR beta chain in context. Other DNA sequences in the same sample also yield this CDR3. The CDR3 contains 14 residues. Per the germline V gene, CDR1 is SNHLY and CDR2 is FYNNEI. The germline V and J ends were trimmed by 4 bases and 0 bases, with 9 bases remaining between them. The data derive from a study of shared clonotypes between healthy human individuals. Study as a whole: CD4 naive and memory got three plates each, CD8 naive two, CD8 memory one.

At the deep level, the assay was run. Over several immunoSEQ plates, each subset's genomic DNA was distributed in even portions. In the original analysis: In the immunoSEQ data, sequences were junction-only and lacked quality scores, so filtering differed. Libraries were prepared by immunoSEQ multiplex PCR; TCRdb keeps only in-frame clonotypes and omits some of them. That table gives V, J and clone size, and the DNA gave D and trimming. In the table there are roughly 2 million clones, 85% to 95% of which are singletons. The TCR originated in a man aged 18 to 30 in good health. The sample taken for sequencing was naive CD4+ T cells sorted from blood. Subset of the sample: CD45RA+ positively selected. V gene TRBV2 combines with J gene TRBJ1-1, with D unresolved. CDR3 sequence (DNA): TGTGCCAGCAGTGTGGGCAGGTTGAACACTGAAGCTTTCTTT. Residues: CASSVGRLNTEAFF.